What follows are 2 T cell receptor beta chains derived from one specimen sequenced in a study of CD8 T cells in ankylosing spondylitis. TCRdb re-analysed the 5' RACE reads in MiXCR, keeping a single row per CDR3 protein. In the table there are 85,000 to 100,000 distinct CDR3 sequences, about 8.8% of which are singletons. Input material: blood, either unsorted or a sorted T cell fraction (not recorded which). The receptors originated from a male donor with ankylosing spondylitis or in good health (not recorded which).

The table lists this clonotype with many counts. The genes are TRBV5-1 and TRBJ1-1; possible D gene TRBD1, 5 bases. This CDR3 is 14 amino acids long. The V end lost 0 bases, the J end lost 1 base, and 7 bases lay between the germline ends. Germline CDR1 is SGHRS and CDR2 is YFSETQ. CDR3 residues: CASSLGQRNTEAFF. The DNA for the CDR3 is TGCGCCAGCAGCTTGGGACAGAGGAACACTGAAGCTTTCTTT.

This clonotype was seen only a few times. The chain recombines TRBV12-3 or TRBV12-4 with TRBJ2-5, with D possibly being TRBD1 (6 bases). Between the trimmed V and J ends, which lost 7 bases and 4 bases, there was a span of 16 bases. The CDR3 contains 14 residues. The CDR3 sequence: CASTFTGTLETQYF. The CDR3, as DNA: TGTGCCAGCACTTTCACAGGGACCTTAGAGACCCAGTACTTC.